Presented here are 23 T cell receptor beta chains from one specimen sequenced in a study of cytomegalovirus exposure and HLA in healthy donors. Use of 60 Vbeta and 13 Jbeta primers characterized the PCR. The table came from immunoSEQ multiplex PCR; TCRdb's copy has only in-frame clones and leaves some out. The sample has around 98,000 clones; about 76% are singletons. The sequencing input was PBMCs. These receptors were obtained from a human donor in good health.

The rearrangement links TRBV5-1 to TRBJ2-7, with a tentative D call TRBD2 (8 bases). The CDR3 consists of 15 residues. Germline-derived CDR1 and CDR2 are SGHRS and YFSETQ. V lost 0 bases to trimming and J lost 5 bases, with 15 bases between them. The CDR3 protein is CASSLETGGGDEQYF. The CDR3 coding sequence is TGCGCCAGCAGCTTGGAAACGGGAGGGGGCGACGAGCAGTACTTC.

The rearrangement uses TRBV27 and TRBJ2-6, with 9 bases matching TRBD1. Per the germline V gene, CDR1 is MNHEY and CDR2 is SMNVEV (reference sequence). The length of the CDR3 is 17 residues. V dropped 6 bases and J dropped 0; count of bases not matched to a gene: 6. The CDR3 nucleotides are TGTGCCAGCAGCCCGGGACAGGGCCTCTCTGGGGCCAACGTCCTGACTTTC. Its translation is CASSPGQGLSGANVLTF. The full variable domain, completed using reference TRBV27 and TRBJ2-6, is EAQVTQNPRYLITVTGKKLTVTCSQNMNHEYMSWYRQDPGLGLRQIYYSMNVEVTDKGDVPEGYKVSRKEKRNFPLILESPSPNQTSLYFCASSPGQGLSGANVLTFGAGSRLTVL.

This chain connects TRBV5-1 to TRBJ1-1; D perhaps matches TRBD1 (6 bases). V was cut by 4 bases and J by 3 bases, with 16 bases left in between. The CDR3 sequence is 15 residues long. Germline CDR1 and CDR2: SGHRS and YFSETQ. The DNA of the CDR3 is TGCGCCAGCAGCCTAGTGAGGGGGAGGGACACTGAAGCTTTCTTT. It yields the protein CASSLVRGRDTEAFF.

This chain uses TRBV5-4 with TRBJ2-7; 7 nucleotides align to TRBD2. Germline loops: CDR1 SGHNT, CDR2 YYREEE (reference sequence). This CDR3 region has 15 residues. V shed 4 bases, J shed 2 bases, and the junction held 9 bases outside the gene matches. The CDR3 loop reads CASSRPSGEAYEQYF. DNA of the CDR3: TGTGCCAGCAGCAGGCCTAGCGGAGAGGCCTACGAGCAGTACTTC.

CDR3 residues: CASSQEGGYTF. The CDR3 DNA reads TGTGCCAGCAGCCAGGAGGGTGGCTACACCTTC. The rearrangement links TRBV6-1 to TRBJ1-2; no clear D gene. There are 11 residues in the CDR3. V was trimmed by 6 bases and J by 7 bases, leaving 9 bases between them. Per germline, CDR1 MNHNS and CDR2 SASEGT.

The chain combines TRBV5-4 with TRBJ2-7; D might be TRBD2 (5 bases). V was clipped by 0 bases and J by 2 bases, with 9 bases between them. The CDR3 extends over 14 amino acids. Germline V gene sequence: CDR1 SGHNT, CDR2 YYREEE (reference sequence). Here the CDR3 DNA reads TGTGCCAGCAGCTTGGAAGCGGAAACCTACGAGCAGTACTTC. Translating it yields CASSLEAETYEQYF.

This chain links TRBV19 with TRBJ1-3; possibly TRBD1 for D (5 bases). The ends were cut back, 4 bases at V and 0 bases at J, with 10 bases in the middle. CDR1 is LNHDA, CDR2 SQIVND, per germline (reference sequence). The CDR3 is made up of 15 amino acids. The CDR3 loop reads CASSTTGTSGNTIYF. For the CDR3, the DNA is TGTGCCAGTAGTACAACAGGTACCTCTGGAAACACCATATATTTT.

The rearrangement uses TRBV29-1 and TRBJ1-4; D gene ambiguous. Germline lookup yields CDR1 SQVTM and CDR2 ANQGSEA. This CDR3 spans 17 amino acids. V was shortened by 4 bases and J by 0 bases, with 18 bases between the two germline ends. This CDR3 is CSVVLPSRGPTNEKLFF. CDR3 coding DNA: TGCAGCGTTGTTCTTCCCTCTCGGGGTCCAACTAATGAAAAACTGTTTTTT.

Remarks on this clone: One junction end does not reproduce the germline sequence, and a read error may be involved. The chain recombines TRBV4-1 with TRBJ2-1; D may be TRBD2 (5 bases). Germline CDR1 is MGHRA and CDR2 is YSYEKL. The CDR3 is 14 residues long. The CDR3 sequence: CASSQALAGNEQFF. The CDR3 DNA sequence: TGTGCCAGCAGCCAAGCTCTAGCTGGTAATGAGCAGTTCTTC.

In DNA form, the CDR3 reads TGCGCCAGCAGCCCAACAGGTCGGGCCGTCACAGATACGCAGTATTTT. This gives the protein CASSPTGRAVTDTQYF. V and J are TRBV5-1 and TRBJ2-3; TRBD1 might be the D (5 bases). This CDR3 spans 16 amino acids. V lost 4 bases and J 2 bases, leaving 17 bases between the germline ends. CDR1 and CDR2 (germline): SGHRS, YFSETQ.

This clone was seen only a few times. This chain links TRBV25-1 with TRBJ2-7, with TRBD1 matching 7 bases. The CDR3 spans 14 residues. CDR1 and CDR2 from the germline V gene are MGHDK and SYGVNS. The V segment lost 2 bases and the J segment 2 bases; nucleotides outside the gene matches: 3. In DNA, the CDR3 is TGTGCCAGCAGTGAAGGGGACAGACCCTACGAGCAGTACTTC. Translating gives CASSEGDRPYEQYF.

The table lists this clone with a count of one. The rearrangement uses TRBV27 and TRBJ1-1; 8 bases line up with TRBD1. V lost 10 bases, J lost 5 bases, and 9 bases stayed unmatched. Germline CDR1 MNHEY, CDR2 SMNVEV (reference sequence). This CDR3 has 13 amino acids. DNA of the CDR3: TGTGCCACCTATCGAACAGGGGGAACTGAAGCTTTCTTT. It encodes CATYRTGGTEAFF.

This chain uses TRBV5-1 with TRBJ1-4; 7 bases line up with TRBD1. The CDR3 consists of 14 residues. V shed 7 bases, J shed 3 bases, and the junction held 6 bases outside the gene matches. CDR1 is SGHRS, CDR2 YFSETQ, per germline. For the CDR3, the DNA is TGCGCCAGCTCCGACAGGGCTGCTAATGAAAAACTGTTTTTT. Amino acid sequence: CASSDRAANEKLFF.

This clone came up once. CDR3: CASSTLGGYEQYF. In nucleotides, the CDR3 is TGTGCCAGCAGCACCCTCGGCGGCTACGAGCAGTACTTC. This rearrangement joins TRBV7-6 to TRBJ2-7; D gene unclear. The V end lost 5 bases, the J end lost 3 bases, and 11 bases lay between the germline ends. The CDR3 runs to 13 residues. Looked up from germline, CDR1 is SGHVS and CDR2 is FNYEAQ.

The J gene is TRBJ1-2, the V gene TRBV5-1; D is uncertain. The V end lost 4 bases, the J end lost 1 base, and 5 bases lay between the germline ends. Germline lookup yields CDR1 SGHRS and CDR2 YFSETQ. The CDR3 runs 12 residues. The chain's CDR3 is CASSRDNYGYTF. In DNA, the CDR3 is TGCGCCAGCAGCCGGGATAACTATGGCTACACCTTC.

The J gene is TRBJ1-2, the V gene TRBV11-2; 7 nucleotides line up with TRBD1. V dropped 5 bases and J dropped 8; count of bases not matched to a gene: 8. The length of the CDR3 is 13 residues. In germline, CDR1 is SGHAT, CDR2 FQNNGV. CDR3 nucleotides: TGTGCCAGCAGCCGCGACAGGGAGCGAGGCTACACCTTC. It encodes CASSRDRERGYTF.

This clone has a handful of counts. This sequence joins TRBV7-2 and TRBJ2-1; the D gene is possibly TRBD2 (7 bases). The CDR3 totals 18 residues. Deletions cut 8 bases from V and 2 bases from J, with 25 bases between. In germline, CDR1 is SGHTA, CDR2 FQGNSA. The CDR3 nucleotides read TGTGCCAGCCTCACCGGGGGGCGGCGGAGGGGTCCCTACAATGAGCAGTTCTTC. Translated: CASLTGGRRRGPYNEQFF.

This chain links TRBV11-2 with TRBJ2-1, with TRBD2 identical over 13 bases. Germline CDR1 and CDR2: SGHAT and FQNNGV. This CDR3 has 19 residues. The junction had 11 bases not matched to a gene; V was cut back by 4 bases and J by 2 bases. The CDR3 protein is CASSSSTRTSGSPYNEQFF. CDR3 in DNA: TGTGCCAGCAGCTCCTCCACCAGGACTAGCGGGAGCCCCTACAATGAGCAGTTCTTC.

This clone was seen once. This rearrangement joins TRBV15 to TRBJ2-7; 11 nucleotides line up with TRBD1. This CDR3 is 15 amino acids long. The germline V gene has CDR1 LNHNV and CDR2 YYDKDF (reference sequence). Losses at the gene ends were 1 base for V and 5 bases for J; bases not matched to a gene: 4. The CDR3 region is CATSRGGQGAHEQYF. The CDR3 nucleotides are TGTGCCACCAGCAGAGGCGGACAGGGGGCCCACGAGCAGTACTTC.

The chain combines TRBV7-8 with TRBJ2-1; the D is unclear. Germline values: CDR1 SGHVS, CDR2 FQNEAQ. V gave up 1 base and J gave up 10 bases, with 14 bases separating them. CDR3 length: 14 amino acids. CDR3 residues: CASSLGRSSGEQFF. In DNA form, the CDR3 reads TGTGCCAGCAGCTTAGGACGTTCCTCCGGGGAGCAGTTCTTC.

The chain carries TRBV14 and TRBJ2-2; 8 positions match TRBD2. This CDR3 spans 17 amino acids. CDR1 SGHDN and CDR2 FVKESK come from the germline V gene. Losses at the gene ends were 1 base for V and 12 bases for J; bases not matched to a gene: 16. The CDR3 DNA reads TGTGCCAGCAGCCAAGTTGCTGTCGGGAGGGCCCGCGAGAAGCTGTTTTTT. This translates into CASSQVAVGRAREKLFF.

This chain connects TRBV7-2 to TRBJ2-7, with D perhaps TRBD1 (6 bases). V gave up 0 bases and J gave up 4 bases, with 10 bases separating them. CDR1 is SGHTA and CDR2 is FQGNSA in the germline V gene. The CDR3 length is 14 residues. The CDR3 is CASSLAGARYEQYF. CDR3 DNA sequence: TGTGCCAGCAGCTTAGCGGGGGCGAGGTACGAGCAGTACTTC. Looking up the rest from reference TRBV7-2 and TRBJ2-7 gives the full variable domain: GAGVSQSPSNKVTEKGKDVELRCDPISGHTALYWYRQSLGQGLEFLIYFQGNSAPDKSGLPSDRFSAERTGGSVSTLTIQRTQQEDSAVYLCASSLAGARYEQYFGPGTRLTVT.

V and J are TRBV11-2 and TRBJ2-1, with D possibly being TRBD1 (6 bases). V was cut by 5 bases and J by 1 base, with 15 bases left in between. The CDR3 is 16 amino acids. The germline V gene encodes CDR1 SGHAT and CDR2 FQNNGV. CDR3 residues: CASSRWGLMSYNEQFF. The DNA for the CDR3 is TGTGCCAGCAGCCGTTGGGGGCTAATGTCCTACAATGAGCAGTTCTTC.